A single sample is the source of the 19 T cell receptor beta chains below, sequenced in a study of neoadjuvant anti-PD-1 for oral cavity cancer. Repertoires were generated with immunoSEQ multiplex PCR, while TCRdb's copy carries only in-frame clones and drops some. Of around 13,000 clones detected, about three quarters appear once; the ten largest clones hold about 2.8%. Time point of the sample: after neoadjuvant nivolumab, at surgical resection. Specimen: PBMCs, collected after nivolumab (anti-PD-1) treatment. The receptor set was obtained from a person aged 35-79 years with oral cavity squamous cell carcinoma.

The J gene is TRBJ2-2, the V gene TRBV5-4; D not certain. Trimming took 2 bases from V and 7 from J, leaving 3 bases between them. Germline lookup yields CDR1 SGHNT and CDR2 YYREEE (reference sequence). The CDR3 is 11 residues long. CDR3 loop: CASSLDGELFF. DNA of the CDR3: TGTGCCAGCAGCTTAGACGGGGAGCTGTTTTTT.

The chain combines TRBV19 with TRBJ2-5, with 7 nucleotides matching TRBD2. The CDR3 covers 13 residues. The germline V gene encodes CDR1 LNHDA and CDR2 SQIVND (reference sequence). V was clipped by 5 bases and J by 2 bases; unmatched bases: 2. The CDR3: CASSFSGQETQYF. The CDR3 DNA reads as TGTGCCAGTAGTTTTAGCGGGCAAGAGACCCAGTACTTC.

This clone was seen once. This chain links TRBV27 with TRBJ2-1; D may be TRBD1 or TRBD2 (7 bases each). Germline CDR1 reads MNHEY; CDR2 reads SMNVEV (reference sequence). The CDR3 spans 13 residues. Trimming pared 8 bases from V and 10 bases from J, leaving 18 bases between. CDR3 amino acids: CASSFGLGGEQFF. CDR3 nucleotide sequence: TGTGCCAGCTCCTTTGGACTAGGGGGCGAGCAGTTCTTC.

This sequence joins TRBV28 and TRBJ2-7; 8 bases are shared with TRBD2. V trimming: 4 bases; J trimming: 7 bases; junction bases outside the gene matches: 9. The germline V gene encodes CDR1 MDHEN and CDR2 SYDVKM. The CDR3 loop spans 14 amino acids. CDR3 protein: CASSSRSGSFEQYF. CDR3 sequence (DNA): TGTGCCAGCAGTTCTCGAAGCGGGAGTTTTGAGCAGTACTTC.

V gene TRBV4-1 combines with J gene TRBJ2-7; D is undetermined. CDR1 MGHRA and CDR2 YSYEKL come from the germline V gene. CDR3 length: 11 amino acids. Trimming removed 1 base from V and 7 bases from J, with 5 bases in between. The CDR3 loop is CASSQAREQYF. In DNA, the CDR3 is TGCGCCAGCAGCCAAGCCAGGGAGCAGTACTTC.

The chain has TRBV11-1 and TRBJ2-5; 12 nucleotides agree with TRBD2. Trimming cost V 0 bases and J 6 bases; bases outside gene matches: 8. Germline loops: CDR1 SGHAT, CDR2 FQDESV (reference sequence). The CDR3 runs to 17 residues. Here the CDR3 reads CASSLALSTSGSQTQYF. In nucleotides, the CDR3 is TGTGCCAGCAGCTTAGCGCTTTCGACTAGCGGGAGCCAGACCCAGTACTTC. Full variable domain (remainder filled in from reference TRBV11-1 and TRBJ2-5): EAEVAQSPRYKITEKSQAVAFWCDPISGHATLYWYRQILGQGPELLVQFQDESVVDDSQLPKDRFSAERLKGVDSTLKIQPAELGDSAMYLCASSLALSTSGSQTQYFGPGTRLLVL.

The CDR3 is CASSVEGTKLSYTF. CDR3 DNA: TGTGCCAGCAGCGTAGAAGGAACAAAGCTAAGCTACACCTTC. This rearrangement joins TRBV9 to TRBJ1-2; D is undetermined. Trimming took 0 bases from V and 9 from J, leaving 15 bases between them. This CDR3 has 14 amino acids. The germline gives CDR1 SGDLS, CDR2 YYNGEE.

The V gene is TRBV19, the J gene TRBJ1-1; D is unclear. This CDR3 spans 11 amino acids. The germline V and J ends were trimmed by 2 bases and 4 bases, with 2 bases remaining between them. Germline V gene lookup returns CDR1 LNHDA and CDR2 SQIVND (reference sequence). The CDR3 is CASSITTEAFF. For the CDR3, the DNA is TGTGCCAGTAGTATAACCACTGAAGCTTTCTTT.

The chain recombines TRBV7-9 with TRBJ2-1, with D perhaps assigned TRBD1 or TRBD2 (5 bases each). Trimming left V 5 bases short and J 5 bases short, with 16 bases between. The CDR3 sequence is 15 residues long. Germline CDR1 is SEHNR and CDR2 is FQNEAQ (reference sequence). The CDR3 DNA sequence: TGTGCCAGCAGCCTGTGGGACGCACTCGACAATGAGCAGTTCTTC. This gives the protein CASSLWDALDNEQFF.

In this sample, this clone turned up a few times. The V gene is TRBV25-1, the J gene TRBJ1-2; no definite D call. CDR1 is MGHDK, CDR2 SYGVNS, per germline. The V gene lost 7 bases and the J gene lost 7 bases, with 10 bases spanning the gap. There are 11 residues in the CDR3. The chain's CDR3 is CASNYGGGYTF. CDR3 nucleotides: TGTGCCAGCAACTATGGCGGTGGCTACACCTTC.

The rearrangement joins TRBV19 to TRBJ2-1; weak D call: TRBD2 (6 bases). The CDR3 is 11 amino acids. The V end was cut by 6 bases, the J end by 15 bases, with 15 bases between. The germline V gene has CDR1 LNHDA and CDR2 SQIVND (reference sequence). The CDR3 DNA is TGTGCCAGTAGGGGCGGGACTTTTCCGTTCTTC. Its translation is CASRGGTFPFF.

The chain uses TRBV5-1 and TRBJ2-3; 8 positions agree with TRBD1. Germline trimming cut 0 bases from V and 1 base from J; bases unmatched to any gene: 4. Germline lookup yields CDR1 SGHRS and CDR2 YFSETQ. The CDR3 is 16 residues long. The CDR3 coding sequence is TGCGCCAGCAGCTTGGAGGACAGGGTCGGCACAGATACGCAGTATTTT. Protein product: CASSLEDRVGTDTQYF.

The chain's CDR3 is CASSSGQGNTEAFF. Here the CDR3 DNA reads TGCGCCAGCAGCTCCGGACAGGGGAACACTGAAGCTTTCTTT. The chain employs TRBV5-1 and TRBJ1-1; 8 bases match TRBD1. The germline V gene has CDR1 SGHRS and CDR2 YFSETQ. Germline trimming cut 3 bases from V and 1 base from J; bases unmatched to any gene: 2. The CDR3 totals 14 residues.

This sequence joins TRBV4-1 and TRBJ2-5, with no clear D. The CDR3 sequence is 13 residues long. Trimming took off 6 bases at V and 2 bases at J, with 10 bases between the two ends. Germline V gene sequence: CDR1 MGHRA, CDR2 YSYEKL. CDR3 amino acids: CASSPTRQETQYF. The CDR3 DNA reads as TGCGCCAGCAGTCCGACACGACAAGAGACCCAGTACTTC.

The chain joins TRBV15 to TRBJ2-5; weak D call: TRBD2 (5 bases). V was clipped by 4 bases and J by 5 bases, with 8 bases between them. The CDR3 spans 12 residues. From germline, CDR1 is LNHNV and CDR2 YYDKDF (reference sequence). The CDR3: CATSISGETQYF. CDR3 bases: TGTGCCACCAGCATTTCGGGGGAGACCCAGTACTTC.

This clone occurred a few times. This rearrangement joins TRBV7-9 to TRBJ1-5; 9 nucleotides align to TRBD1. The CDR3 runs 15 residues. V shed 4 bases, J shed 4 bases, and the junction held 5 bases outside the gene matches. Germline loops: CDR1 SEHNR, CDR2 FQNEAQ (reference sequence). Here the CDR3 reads CASSSQDRGNQPQHF. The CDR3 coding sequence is TGTGCCAGCAGCTCCCAGGACAGGGGTAATCAGCCCCAGCATTTT.

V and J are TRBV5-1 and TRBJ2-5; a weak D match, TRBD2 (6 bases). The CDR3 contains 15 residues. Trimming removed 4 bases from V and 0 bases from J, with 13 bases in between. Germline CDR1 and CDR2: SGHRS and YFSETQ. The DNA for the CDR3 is TGCGCCAGCAGCCGGACCGCGGGGTACCAAGAGACCCAGTACTTC. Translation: CASSRTAGYQETQYF.

CDR3 sequence reads: CASSLTGQGTDTQYF. The CDR3 DNA is TGCGCCAGCAGTCTTACGGGACAGGGTACAGATACGCAGTATTTT. The V and J genes are TRBV10-1 and TRBJ2-3; 9 bases are shared with TRBD1. The CDR3 is 15 amino acids. Germline CDR1 and CDR2: WNHNN and SYGVQD (reference sequence). V trimming: 5 bases; J trimming: 3 bases; junction bases outside the gene matches: 6.

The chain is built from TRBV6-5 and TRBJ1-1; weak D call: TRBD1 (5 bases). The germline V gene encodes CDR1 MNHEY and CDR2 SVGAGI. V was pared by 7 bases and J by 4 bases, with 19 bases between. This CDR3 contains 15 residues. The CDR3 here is CASIRGPGQGTEAFF. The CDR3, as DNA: TGTGCCAGCATCCGAGGACCAGGGCAAGGCACTGAAGCTTTCTTT.